The T cell receptor (beta chain) described here comes from a study of blood T cells in healthy people across ages. Trimming removed 4 bases from V and 7 bases from J; junction bases left unmatched: 10. This CDR3 region has 16 residues. Germline CDR1 and CDR2: LGHNA and YSLEER. A second about 7 to 12 cycle PCR used barcoded and J-beta primers. A single record per CDR3 protein comes from TCRdb applying MiXCR to the 5' RACE reads. Of 1.8 million or so distinct CDR3 sequences listed, roughly two fifths are singletons. Study findings and constraints: There was no known CMV status for donors, so expanded clonotype changes were possibly confounded.

A few counts support this clonotype. As yet, its antigen is unknown. The source of this sequence is a human donor in good health. Sequencing input: blood. The rearrangement joins TRBV4-3 to TRBJ1-6, with 7 positions matching TRBD1. The CDR3 region is CASSRGTGTENSPLHF. In DNA, the CDR3 is TGCGCCAGCAGCCGAGGAACCGGGACAGAGAATTCACCCCTCCACTTT.